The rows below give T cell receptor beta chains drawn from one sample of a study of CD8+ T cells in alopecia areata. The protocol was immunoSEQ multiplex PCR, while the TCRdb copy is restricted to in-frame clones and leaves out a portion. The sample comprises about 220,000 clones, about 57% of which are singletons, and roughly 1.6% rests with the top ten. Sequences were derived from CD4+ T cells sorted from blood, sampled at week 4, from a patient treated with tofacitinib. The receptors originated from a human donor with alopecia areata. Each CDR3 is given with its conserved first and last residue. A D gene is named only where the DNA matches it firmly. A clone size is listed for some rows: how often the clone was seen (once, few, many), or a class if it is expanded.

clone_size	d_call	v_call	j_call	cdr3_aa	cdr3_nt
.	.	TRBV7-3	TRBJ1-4	CARPVRAPSDSTNEKLFF	TGTGCCAGGCCTGTCCGGGCTCCCTCAGATTCAACTAATGAAAAACTGTTTTTT
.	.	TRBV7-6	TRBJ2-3	CASSLGLWKSDTQYF	TGTGCCAGCAGCTTAGGCCTATGGAAATCAGATACGCAGTATTTT
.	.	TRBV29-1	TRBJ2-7	CSVLQKGPYEQYF	TGCAGCGTTTTGCAGAAAGGGCCCTACGAGCAGTACTTC
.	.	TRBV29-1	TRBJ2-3	CSVERQLAYTQYF	TGCAGCGTTGAAAGGCAATTGGCGTATACGCAGTATTTT
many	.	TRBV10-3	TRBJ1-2	CAISEHRANYGYTF	TGTGCCATCAGTGAGCACAGGGCCAACTATGGCTACACCTTC
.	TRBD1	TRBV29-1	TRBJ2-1	CSAARLTGSGRLSGSNEQFF	TGCAGCGCCGCGCGGTTGACAGGGTCCGGTCGCTTGTCGGGGTCCAATGAGCAGTTCTTC
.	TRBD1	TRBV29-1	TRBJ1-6	CSVAIGTANNSPLHF	TGCAGCGTCGCCATCGGGACAGCAAATAATTCACCCCTCCACTTT
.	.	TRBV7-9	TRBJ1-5	CASSFGAMGNQPQHF	TGTGCCAGCAGCTTCGGGGCGATGGGCAATCAGCCCCAGCATTTT
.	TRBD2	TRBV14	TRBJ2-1	CASSTGLAGVSEQFF	TGTGCCAGCTCCACGGGACTAGCGGGGGTCAGTGAGCAGTTCTTC
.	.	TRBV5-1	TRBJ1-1	CASSSATNTEAFF	TGCGCCAGCAGCTCGGCGACGAACACTGAAGCTTTCTTT
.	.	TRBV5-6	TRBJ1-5	CASSLGTTNQPQHF	TGTGCCAGCAGCTTGGGTACTACCAATCAGCCCCAGCATTTT
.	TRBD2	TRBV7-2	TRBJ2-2	CASSRQTSDNTGELFF	TGTGCCAGCAGTCGACAGACTAGCGATAACACCGGGGAGCTGTTTTTT
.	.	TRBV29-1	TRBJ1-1	CSVVFRDGFGAFF	TGCAGCGTTGTATTTAGAGACGGGTTTGGAGCTTTCTTT
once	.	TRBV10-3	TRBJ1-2	CARTPNYGYTF	TGTGCCCGAACGCCGAACTATGGCTACACCTTC
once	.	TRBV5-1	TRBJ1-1	CASSPNLDTEAFF	TGCGCCAGCAGCCCCAACCTTGACACTGAAGCTTTCTTT
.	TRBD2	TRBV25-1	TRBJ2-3	CASSEARTTRLAADTQYF	TGTGCCAGCAGTGAGGCCCGCACCACCCGACTAGCGGCAGATACGCAGTATTTT
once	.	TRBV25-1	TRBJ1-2	CARIRTSHYGYTF	TGTGCCCGTATTCGTACGTCCCACTATGGCTACACCTTC
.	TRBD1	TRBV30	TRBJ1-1	CAWISLDRGKGAFF	TGTGCCTGGATCTCCTTAGACAGGGGAAAAGGAGCTTTCTTT
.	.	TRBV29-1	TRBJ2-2	CSDLEGTTGELFF	TGCAGCGACCTGGAGGGGACCACCGGGGAGCTGTTTTTT
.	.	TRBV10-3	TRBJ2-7	CAISEADRTGEQYF	TGTGCCATCAGTGAGGCCGACAGGACGGGCGAGCAGTACTTC
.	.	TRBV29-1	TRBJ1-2	CSVESQGNNYGYTF	TGCAGCGTTGAAAGTCAGGGGAATAACTATGGCTACACCTTC
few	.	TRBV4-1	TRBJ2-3	CASSQVFGGADTQYF	TGCGCCAGCAGCCAAGTTTTCGGGGGAGCAGATACGCAGTATTTT
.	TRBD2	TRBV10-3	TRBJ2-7	CAISESMVAGGEQYF	TGTGCCATCAGTGAGTCGATGGTAGCGGGGGGCGAGCAGTACTTC
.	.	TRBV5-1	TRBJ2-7	CASSLAYGGRLDEQYF	TGCGCCAGCAGCTTGGCATATGGGGGGCGCCTAGACGAGCAGTACTTC
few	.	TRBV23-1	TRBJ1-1	CASSQSFDRPTEAFF	TGCGCCAGCAGTCAATCCTTCGACAGACCCACTGAAGCTTTCTTT
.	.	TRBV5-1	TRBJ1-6	CASSLQQSSALHF	TGCGCCAGCAGCTTGCAGCAAAGTTCGGCCCTCCACTTT
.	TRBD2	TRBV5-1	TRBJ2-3	CASSLVLSGRTPLPTDTQYF	TGCGCCAGCAGCTTGGTTCTTAGCGGGAGGACCCCCCTACCCACAGATACGCAGTATTTT
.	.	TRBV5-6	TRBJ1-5	CASSLRGGRNQPQHF	TGTGCCAGCAGCTTGCGAGGGGGGCGAAATCAGCCCCAGCATTTT
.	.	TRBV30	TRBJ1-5	CAWTRSGDQPQHF	TGTGCCTGGACCCGTTCGGGGGACCAGCCCCAGCATTTT
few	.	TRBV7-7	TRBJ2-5	CASSPGHRGGETQYF	TGTGCCAGCAGCCCGGGACACCGGGGAGGAGAGACCCAGTACTTC
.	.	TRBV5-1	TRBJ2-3	CASNFGSGHTDTQYF	TGCGCCAGCAACTTCGGGTCGGGGCACACAGATACGCAGTATTTT
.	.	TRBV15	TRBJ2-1	CATSTISNEQFF	TGTGCCACCAGCACCATTAGCAATGAGCAGTTCTTC